These T cell receptor beta chains were read from a single sample in a study of T cells in Graves' hyperthyroidism and ophthalmopathy. Each CDR3 protein gets one entry after TCRdb re-called the multiplex PCR reads with MiXCR. The sample holds roughly 170,000 distinct CDR3 sequences, approximately 15% seen once. The sample comprised blood. All receptors derive from a woman aged 50 to 60 with Graves' hyperthyroidism. Both conserved end residues are part of each CDR3. D genes are given only for firm matches. Clone size is given for some rows only: seen once, a few or many times, or a class if the clone is expanded.

>TRBV20-1|13|TRBJ2-7|TRBD2|many
TGCAGTGCTAGAGGACTAGCGGGGTACGAGCAGTACTTC
CSARGLAGYEQYF
>TRBV19|11|TRBJ1-1|-|once
TGTGCCACACGGACGATACTACGAGCTTTCTTT
CATRTILRAFF
>TRBV11-2|14|TRBJ1-2|-|many
TGTGCCAGCAGCCTCTCACCGGGGGCGTATGGCTACACCTTC
CASSLSPGAYGYTF
>TRBV7-9|13|TRBJ2-2|-|many
TGTGCCAGCAGCCCCCTGGAAGCCGGGGAGCTGTTTTTT
CASSPLEAGELFF
>TRBV6-6|16|TRBJ1-6|-|many
TGTGCCAGCAGTTACCCCGTCGGCGTAGATAATTCACCCCTCCACTTT
CASSYPVGVDNSPLHF
>TRBV9|14|TRBJ2-1|-|once
TGTGCCAGCAGCGTGGGAGGGGGGAACTATGAGCAGTTCTTC
CASSVGGGNYEQFF
>TRBV18|14|TRBJ1-1|-|many
TGTGCCAGCTCACCACGGGGTGGGGGGACTGAAGCTTTCTTT
CASSPRGGGTEAFF
>TRBV7-3|18|TRBJ2-3|-|-
TGTGCCAGCAGCTTATCTCGCGGAAATTCGTCCAACACAGATACGCAGTATTTT
CASSLSRGNSSNTDTQYF
>TRBV20-1|13|TRBJ2-3|TRBD2|few
TGCAGTGCTACAGCGGGGGGACCGGATACGCAGTATTTT
CSATAGGPDTQYF
>TRBV19|15|TRBJ1-4|-|many
TGTGCCAGTAGACCGCCAGGGATCACTAATGAAAAACTGTTTTTT
CASRPPGITNEKLFF
>TRBV19|13|TRBJ2-3|-|many
TGTGCCAGTAGCCCGACAGACACAGATACGCAGTATTTT
CASSPTDTDTQYF
>TRBV7-2|15|TRBJ2-2|-|many
TGTGCCAGCAGCCCATTTGGTATTAACACCGGGGAGCTGTTTTTT
CASSPFGINTGELFF
>TRBV6-1|13|TRBJ1-2|-|many
TGTGCCAGCAGGGACGGCAGAGACTATGGCTACACCTTC
CASRDGRDYGYTF
>TRBV19|15|TRBJ1-5|-|-
TGTGCCAGTAGCCCCTATAAACTTGCGGGAGAGCCCCAGCATTTT
CASSPYKLAGEPQHF
>TRBV7-8|14|TRBJ2-7|-|many
TGTGCCAGCAGCTCCAGGGGGACTTCCTACGAGCAGTACTTC
CASSSRGTSYEQYF
>TRBV7-3|14|TRBJ1-1|TRBD1|many
TGTGCCAGCAGACGACAGGGGGAAGGCACTGAAGCTTTCTTT
CASRRQGEGTEAFF
>TRBV18|15|TRBJ2-1|-|-
TGTGCCAGCTCACCCTCACTAAGCTCCTACAATGAGCAGTTCTTC
CASSPSLSSYNEQFF
>TRBV5-1|15|TRBJ1-2|-|few
TGCGCCAGCAGCCCCGTTCCCGTGGGATTCAATGGCTACACCTTC
CASSPVPVGFNGYTF
>TRBV19|14|TRBJ1-1|-|many
TGTGCCAGTAGTACCCTTAACTGGGGGGCTGAAGCTTTCTTT
CASSTLNWGAEAFF
>TRBV7-2|16|TRBJ1-1|-|once
TGTGCCAGCAGCCGCCCCCTACAGGGACTGAACACTGAAGCTTTCTTT
CASSRPLQGLNTEAFF